This is a list of T cell receptor beta chains from one sample in a study of Ad26.COV2.S vaccination and SARS-CoV-2 variants. Method: immunoSEQ multiplex PCR; TCRdb's copy keeps in-frame clones and lacks some. Here the sample spans 400,000 to 450,000 clones, about nine tenths being singletons. Sequences were derived from peripheral blood, sampled in a trial of Ad26.COV2.S vaccine versus placebo. The receptors shown here come from a person between 18 and 65 years old who received the Ad26.COV2.S COVID-19 vaccine or a placebo. The CDR3 runs from the conserved cysteine through the conserved F or W. Each record gives: V gene, D gene, clone size, J gene, CDR3 protein, CDR3 DNA. A D gene is named only where the DNA matches it firmly. Only part of the rows carry a size: once, few, many, or a class if the clone is expanded.

v_gene: TRBV5-6; d_gene: -; abundance: -; j_gene: TRBJ1-2; CDR3aa: CASTQPGSDGYTF; CDR3nt: TGTGCCAGCACCCAACCGGGGAGTGATGGCTACACCTTC
v_gene: TRBV3-1/TRBV3-2; d_gene: TRBD1; abundance: -; j_gene: TRBJ2-7; CDR3aa: CASSQVGTGDTYEQYF; CDR3nt: TGTGCCAGCAGCCAAGTTGGGACAGGGGATACCTACGAGCAGTACTTC
v_gene: TRBV10-2; d_gene: -; abundance: -; j_gene: TRBJ1-1; CDR3aa: CASYQLLNTEAFF; CDR3nt: TGCGCCAGTTACCAGCTTCTGAACACTGAAGCTTTCTTT
v_gene: TRBV28; d_gene: -; abundance: -; j_gene: TRBJ1-1; CDR3aa: CATRMNTEAFF; CDR3nt: TGTGCCACCCGCATGAACACTGAAGCTTTCTTT
v_gene: TRBV30; d_gene: -; abundance: -; j_gene: TRBJ2-2; CDR3aa: CAWSVGVGELFF; CDR3nt: TGTGCCTGGAGTGTAGGAGTCGGGGAGCTGTTTTTT
v_gene: TRBV27; d_gene: -; abundance: -; j_gene: TRBJ1-2; CDR3aa: CASSPRPGIFLGGYTF; CDR3nt: TGTGCCAGCAGCCCTCGCCCAGGGATTTTTCTGGGAGGCTACACCTTC
v_gene: TRBV2; d_gene: -; abundance: -; j_gene: TRBJ2-1; CDR3aa: CASSDETGLRQEQFF; CDR3nt: TGTGCCAGCAGTGACGAGACAGGTCTACGTCAGGAGCAGTTCTTC
v_gene: TRBV6-1; d_gene: -; abundance: -; j_gene: TRBJ2-5; CDR3aa: CASSEGSAWGETQYF; CDR3nt: TGTGCCAGCAGTGAGGGGTCAGCGTGGGGGGAGACCCAGTACTTC
v_gene: TRBV5-1; d_gene: -; abundance: -; j_gene: TRBJ2-1; CDR3aa: CASSWRQNEQFF; CDR3nt: TGCGCCAGCAGCTGGCGACAAAATGAGCAGTTCTTC
v_gene: TRBV28; d_gene: TRBD1; abundance: -; j_gene: TRBJ1-5; CDR3aa: CASSPGTGLRQPQHF; CDR3nt: TGTGCCAGCAGCCCCGGGACAGGGCTTCGGCAGCCCCAGCATTTT
v_gene: TRBV27; d_gene: -; abundance: -; j_gene: TRBJ1-5; CDR3aa: CASSPGSSNQPQHF; CDR3nt: TGTGCCAGCTCCCCCGGCAGTAGCAATCAGCCCCAGCATTTT
v_gene: TRBV30; d_gene: TRBD2; abundance: -; j_gene: TRBJ2-1; CDR3aa: CAWSVRTSAYNEQFF; CDR3nt: TGTGCCTGGAGTGTTAGGACTAGCGCCTACAATGAGCAGTTCTTC
v_gene: TRBV9; d_gene: TRBD2; abundance: -; j_gene: TRBJ2-1; CDR3aa: CASSVGPSGMGSEQFF; CDR3nt: TGTGCCAGCAGCGTTGGCCCTAGCGGGATGGGGAGTGAGCAGTTCTTC
v_gene: TRBV9; d_gene: -; abundance: -; j_gene: TRBJ2-3; CDR3aa: CASSVASGTDTQYF; CDR3nt: TGTGCCAGCAGCGTAGCTAGCGGCACAGATACGCAGTATTTT
v_gene: TRBV27; d_gene: TRBD1; abundance: -; j_gene: TRBJ2-2; CDR3aa: CASSPTGGHTGELFF; CDR3nt: TGTGCCAGCAGTCCAACAGGGGGGCACACCGGGGAGCTGTTTTTT
v_gene: TRBV6-6; d_gene: TRBD1; abundance: once; j_gene: TRBJ2-2; CDR3aa: CASRPQGAGGELFF; CDR3nt: TGTGCCAGCAGACCTCAGGGGGCCGGCGGGGAGCTGTTTTTT
v_gene: TRBV4-1; d_gene: TRBD1; abundance: -; j_gene: TRBJ2-5; CDR3aa: CASSQDRGRGETQYF; CDR3nt: TGCGCCAGCAGCCAAGACAGGGGGCGCGGGGAGACCCAGTACTTC
v_gene: TRBV6-2/TRBV6-3; d_gene: -; abundance: -; j_gene: TRBJ2-7; CDR3aa: CASSYSSPGYEQYF; CDR3nt: TGTGCCAGCAGTTACTCGTCACCTGGATACGAGCAGTACTTC
v_gene: TRBV28; d_gene: -; abundance: once; j_gene: TRBJ2-3; CDR3aa: CASSPIFRARKTDTQYF; CDR3nt: TGTGCCAGCAGCCCAATTTTTCGGGCCCGGAAGACAGATACGCAGTATTTT
v_gene: TRBV28; d_gene: -; abundance: -; j_gene: TRBJ1-2; CDR3aa: CASSSPGRKTNYGYTF; CDR3nt: TGTGCCAGCAGTTCCCCCGGGAGGAAAACTAACTATGGCTACACCTTC
v_gene: TRBV11-2; d_gene: TRBD2; abundance: -; j_gene: TRBJ2-1; CDR3aa: CASSYGLAGDNEQFF; CDR3nt: TGTGCCAGCAGCTACGGACTAGCGGGAGACAATGAGCAGTTCTTC
v_gene: TRBV3-1/TRBV3-2; d_gene: TRBD2; abundance: -; j_gene: TRBJ2-7; CDR3aa: CASSRTSGRGVGEQYF; CDR3nt: TGTGCCAGCAGCCGGACTAGCGGGAGGGGAGTAGGCGAGCAGTACTTC
v_gene: TRBV30; d_gene: -; abundance: -; j_gene: TRBJ1-4; CDR3aa: CAAAGGASTNEKLFF; CDR3nt: TGTGCCGCCGCCGGAGGGGCATCGACTAATGAAAAACTGTTTTTT
v_gene: TRBV11-2; d_gene: -; abundance: -; j_gene: TRBJ1-5; CDR3aa: CASSANSNQPQHF; CDR3nt: TGTGCCAGCAGCGCGAATAGCAATCAGCCCCAGCATTTT
v_gene: TRBV10-1; d_gene: TRBD1; abundance: once; j_gene: TRBJ2-7; CDR3aa: CASSERQGSYEQYF; CDR3nt: TGCGCCAGCAGTGAACGACAGGGTTCCTACGAGCAGTACTTC
v_gene: TRBV7-2; d_gene: TRBD2; abundance: -; j_gene: TRBJ2-5; CDR3aa: CASSLGSVGTRGRETQYF; CDR3nt: TGTGCCAGCAGCTTAGGGTCAGTTGGGACTAGGGGCAGGGAGACCCAGTACTTC
v_gene: TRBV12-3/TRBV12-4; d_gene: -; abundance: -; j_gene: TRBJ2-3; CDR3aa: CASSTDGADTQYF; CDR3nt: TGTGCCAGCAGTACCGATGGGGCAGATACGCAGTATTTT
v_gene: TRBV6-6; d_gene: -; abundance: -; j_gene: TRBJ1-5; CDR3aa: CASSQGPNQPQHF; CDR3nt: TGTGCCAGCAGCCAAGGGCCAAATCAGCCCCAGCATTTT
v_gene: TRBV7-9; d_gene: -; abundance: -; j_gene: TRBJ2-7; CDR3aa: CASSPRVGYEQYF; CDR3nt: TGTGCCAGCAGCCCTAGGGTGGGCTACGAGCAGTACTTC